This TCR beta chain was observed in a study of blood T cell repertoires in COVID-19. Trimming removed 4 bases from V and 6 bases from J, with 17 bases in between. Per the germline V gene, CDR1 is SGHTS and CDR2 is YDEGEE. The CDR3 length is 15 residues. TCRdb's table, derived via immunoSEQ multiplex PCR, lists solely in-frame clones and lacks some. Of 50,000 to 70,000 clones detected, about 79% appear once; the ten largest clones hold 4.9%. This sequence joins TRBV5-8 and TRBJ1-5, with D perhaps TRBD1 (6 bases). The sequencing input was peripheral blood. The TCR comes from a human donor in a cohort sampled during active COVID-19. The CDR3 spells CASSRGKGFSQPQHF. CDR3 sequence (DNA): TGTGCCAGCAGCAGGGGGAAGGGCTTCAGTCAGCCCCAGCATTTT.